The source of this T cell receptor beta chain is a study of cytomegalovirus exposure and HLA in healthy donors. The donors belonged to the approximately 120-subject validation cohort, separate from the 666-subject first cohort. Profiling relied on immunoSEQ multiplex PCR, and the TCRdb table lists in-frame clones only, not all of them. In the table there are some 140,000 clones, 89% of which are singletons. There are 15 residues in the CDR3. Per the germline V gene, CDR1 is MGHRA and CDR2 is YSYEKL. Germline trimming cut 0 bases from V and 3 bases from J; bases unmatched to any gene: 4. This clonotype originated in a woman aged 18-29 years in good health and CMV-seropositive. Sequenced input: PBMCs. The V call is TRBV4-1, the J call TRBJ1-2; the match to TRBD1 covers 7 bases. The CDR3 sequence is CASSQEGTAYYGYTF. Here the CDR3 DNA reads TGCGCCAGCAGCCAAGAAGGGACAGCCTACTATGGCTACACCTTC.